This TCR beta chain is from a study of blood T cells in healthy people across ages. Study-wide points: Higher diversity and more naive CD4+ cells were features of long-lived donors, compared to aged donors.

Of note for this clonotype: No antigen is known for it.

Combining a sample-barcoded 5' primer with a J-beta primer mix, a second PCR ran for about 7 to 11 cycles. TCRdb itself ran the 5' RACE reads through MiXCR, one entry per CDR3 protein. The sample shows roughly 500,000 distinct CDR3 sequences, 24% of them seen only once. Looked up from germline, CDR1 is SGHDT and CDR2 is YYEEEE. The CDR3 runs to 16 residues. V was cut by 1 base and J by 2 bases, with 16 bases left in between. These data were likewise used in another study, on T cells of mothers and their children. That source notes: Related mother-child pairs shared marginally more repertoire than unrelated pairs, though not significantly.

The chain joins TRBV5-6 to TRBJ2-7; D ambiguous. The source is a boy younger than 18 in good health. The sample was blood. The CDR3 bases are TGTGCCAGCAGCTTGATTCGATCAGAATGGGCCTACGAGCAGTACTTC. Protein: CASSLIRSEWAYEQYF.